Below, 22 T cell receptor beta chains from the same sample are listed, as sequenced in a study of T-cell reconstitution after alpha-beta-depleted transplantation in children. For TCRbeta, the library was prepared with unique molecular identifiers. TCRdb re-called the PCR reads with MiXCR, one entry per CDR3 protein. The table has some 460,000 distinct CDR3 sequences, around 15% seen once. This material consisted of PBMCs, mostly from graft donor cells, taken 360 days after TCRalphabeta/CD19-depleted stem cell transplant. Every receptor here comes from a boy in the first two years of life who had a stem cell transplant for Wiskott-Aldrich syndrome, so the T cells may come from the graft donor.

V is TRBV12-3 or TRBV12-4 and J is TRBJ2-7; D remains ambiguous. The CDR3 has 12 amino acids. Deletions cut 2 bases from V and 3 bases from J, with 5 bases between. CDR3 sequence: CASSLQVYEQYF. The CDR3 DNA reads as TGTGCCAGCAGTTTACAAGTCTACGAGCAGTACTTC.

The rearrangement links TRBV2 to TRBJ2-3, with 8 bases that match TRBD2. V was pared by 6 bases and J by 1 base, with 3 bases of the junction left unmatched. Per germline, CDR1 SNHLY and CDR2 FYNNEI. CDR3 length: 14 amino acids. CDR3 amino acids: CASRATSGTDTQYF. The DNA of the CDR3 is TGTGCCAGCAGGGCGACTAGCGGCACAGATACGCAGTATTTT.

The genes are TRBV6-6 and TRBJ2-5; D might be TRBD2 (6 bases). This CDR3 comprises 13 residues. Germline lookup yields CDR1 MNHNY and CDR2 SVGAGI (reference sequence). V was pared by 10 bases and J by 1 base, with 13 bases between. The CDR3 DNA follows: TGTGCCACGGGACTTGCGGGCCAAGAGACCCAGTACTTC. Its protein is CATGLAGQETQYF.

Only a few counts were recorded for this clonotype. CDR3 DNA sequence: TGTGCCAGCAGTTTTTTCCCAGGGGGTTACGAGCAGTACTTC. Protein: CASSFFPGGYEQYF. The chain combines TRBV12-3 or TRBV12-4 with TRBJ2-7; 7 positions agree with TRBD1. The CDR3 runs 14 residues. Germline trimming cut 3 bases from V and 4 bases from J; bases unmatched to any gene: 6.

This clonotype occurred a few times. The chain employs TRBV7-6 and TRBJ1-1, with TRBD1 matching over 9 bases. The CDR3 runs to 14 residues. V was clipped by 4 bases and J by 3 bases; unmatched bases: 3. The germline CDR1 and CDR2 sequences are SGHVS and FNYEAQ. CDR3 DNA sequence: TGTGCCAGCAGCTACAGGGGGCGCGACACTGAAGCTTTCTTT. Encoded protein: CASSYRGRDTEAFF.

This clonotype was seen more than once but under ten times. DNA of the CDR3: TGCAGTGCTAGAGAGGGAAGGACAGGAGGACTCTACACCTTC. This codes for CSAREGRTGGLYTF. The chain joins TRBV20-1 to TRBJ1-2, with 7 positions matching TRBD1. The CDR3 has 14 residues. Germline V gene lookup returns CDR1 DFQATT and CDR2 SNEGSKA (reference sequence). The trim removed 0 bases at V and 10 bases at J, leaving 11 bases unmatched.

For the CDR3, the DNA is TGTGCCAGCAGTTTTTACGGGCCATCCACTGAAGCTTTCTTT. Protein product: CASSFYGPSTEAFF. This rearrangement joins TRBV12-3 or TRBV12-4 to TRBJ1-1; no clear D. Trimming pared 3 bases from V and 4 bases from J, leaving 12 bases between. This CDR3 is built from 14 residues.

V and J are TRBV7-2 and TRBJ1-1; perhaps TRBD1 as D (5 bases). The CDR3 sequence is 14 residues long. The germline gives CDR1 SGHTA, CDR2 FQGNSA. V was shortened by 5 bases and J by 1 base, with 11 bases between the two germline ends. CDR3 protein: CASSLTRGNTEAFF. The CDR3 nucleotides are TGTGCCAGCAGCCTGACTAGGGGGAACACTGAAGCTTTCTTT.

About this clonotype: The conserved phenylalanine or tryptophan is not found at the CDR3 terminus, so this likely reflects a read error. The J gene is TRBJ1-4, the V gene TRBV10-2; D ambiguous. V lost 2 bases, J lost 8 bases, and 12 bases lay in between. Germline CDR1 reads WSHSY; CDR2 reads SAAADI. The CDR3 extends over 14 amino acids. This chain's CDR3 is CASSEQGRSEKLFL. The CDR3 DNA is TGCGCCAGCAGTGAGCAAGGGCGGAGCGAAAAACTGTTTTTA.

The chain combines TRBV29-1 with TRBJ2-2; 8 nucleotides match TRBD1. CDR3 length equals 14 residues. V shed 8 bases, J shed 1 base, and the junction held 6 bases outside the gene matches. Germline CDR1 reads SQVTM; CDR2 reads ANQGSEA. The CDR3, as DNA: TGCAGCACGGGGACAGGCGGGAACACCGGGGAGCTGTTTTTT. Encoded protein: CSTGTGGNTGELFF.

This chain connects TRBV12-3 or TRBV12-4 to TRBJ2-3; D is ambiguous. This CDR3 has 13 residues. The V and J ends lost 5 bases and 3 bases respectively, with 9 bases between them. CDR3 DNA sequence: TGTGCCAGCAGTGCATCTGGGACAGATACGCAGTATTTT. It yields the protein CASSASGTDTQYF.

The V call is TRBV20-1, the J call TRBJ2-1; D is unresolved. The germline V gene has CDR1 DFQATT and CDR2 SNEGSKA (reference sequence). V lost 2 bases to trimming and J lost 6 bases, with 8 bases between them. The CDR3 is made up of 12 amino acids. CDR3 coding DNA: TGCAGTGCTAGACGGTCGGCCAATGAGCAGTTCTTC. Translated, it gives CSARRSANEQFF.

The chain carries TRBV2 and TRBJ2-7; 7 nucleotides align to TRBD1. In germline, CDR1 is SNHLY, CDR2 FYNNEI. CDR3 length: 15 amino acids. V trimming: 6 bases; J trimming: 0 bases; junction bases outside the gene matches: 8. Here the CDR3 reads CASSPETGHSYEQYF. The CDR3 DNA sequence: TGTGCCAGCAGCCCCGAGACAGGGCACTCCTACGAGCAGTACTTC.

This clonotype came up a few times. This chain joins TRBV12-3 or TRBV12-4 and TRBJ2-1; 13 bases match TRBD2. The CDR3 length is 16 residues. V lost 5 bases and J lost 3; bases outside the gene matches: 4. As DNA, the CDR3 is TGTGCCAGCAGTCCAGGGACTAGCGGGAACTACAATGAGCAGTTCTTC. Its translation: CASSPGTSGNYNEQFF.

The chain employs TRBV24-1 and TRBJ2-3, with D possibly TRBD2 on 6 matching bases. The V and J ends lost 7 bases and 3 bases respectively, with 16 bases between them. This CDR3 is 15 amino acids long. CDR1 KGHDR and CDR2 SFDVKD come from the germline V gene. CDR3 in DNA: TGTGCCACCAGGCCAGCGGGTAAAGGAACAGATACGCAGTATTTT. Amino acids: CATRPAGKGTDTQYF.

This CDR3 is CSVRGTEYSGANVLTF. CDR3 DNA sequence: TGCAGCGTTAGGGGGACAGAGTACTCTGGGGCCAACGTCCTGACTTTC. The chain is built from TRBV29-1 and TRBJ2-6; 7 bases line up with TRBD1. The V and J ends lost 5 bases and 0 bases, in that order; junction bases with no gene match: 7. In germline, CDR1 is SQVTM, CDR2 ANQGSEA. The CDR3 runs 16 residues. The variable domain in full, with the rest retrieved from reference TRBV29-1 and TRBJ2-6, is SAVISQKPSRDICQRGTSLTIQCQVDSQVTMMFWYRQQPGQSLTLIATANQGSEATYESGFVIDKFPISRPNLTFSTLTVSNMSPEDSSIYLCSVRGTEYSGANVLTFGAGSRLTVL.

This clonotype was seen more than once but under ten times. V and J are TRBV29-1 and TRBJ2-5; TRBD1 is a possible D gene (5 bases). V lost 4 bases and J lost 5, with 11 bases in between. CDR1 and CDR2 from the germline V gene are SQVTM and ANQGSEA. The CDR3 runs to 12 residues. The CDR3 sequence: CSVVLGRETQYF. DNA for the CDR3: TGCAGCGTTGTGCTGGGGCGGGAGACCCAGTACTTC. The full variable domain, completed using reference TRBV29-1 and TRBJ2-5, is SAVISQKPSRDICQRGTSLTIQCQVDSQVTMMFWYRQQPGQSLTLIATANQGSEATYESGFVIDKFPISRPNLTFSTLTVSNMSPEDSSIYLCSVVLGRETQYFGPGTRLLVL.

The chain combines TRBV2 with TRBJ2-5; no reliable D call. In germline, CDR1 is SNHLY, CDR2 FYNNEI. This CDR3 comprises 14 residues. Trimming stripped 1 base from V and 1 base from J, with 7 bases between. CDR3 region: CASSEGWIQETQYF. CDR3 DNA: TGTGCCAGCAGTGAAGGGTGGATCCAAGAGACCCAGTACTTC.

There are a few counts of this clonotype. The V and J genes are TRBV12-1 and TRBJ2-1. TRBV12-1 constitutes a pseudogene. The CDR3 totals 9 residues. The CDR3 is CASSFAWFF. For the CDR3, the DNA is TGTGCCAGCAGCTTTGCATGGTTCTTC.

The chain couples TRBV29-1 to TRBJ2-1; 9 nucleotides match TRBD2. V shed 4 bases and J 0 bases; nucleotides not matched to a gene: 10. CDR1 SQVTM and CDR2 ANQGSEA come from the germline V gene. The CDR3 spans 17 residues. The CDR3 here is CSVAMWDSGSSYNEQFF. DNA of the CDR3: TGCAGCGTTGCGATGTGGGATAGCGGGAGCTCCTACAATGAGCAGTTCTTC.

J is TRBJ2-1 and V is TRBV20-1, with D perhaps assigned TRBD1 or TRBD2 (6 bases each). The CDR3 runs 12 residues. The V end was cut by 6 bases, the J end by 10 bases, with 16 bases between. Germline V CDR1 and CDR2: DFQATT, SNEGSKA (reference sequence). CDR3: CSAIPGAWEQFF. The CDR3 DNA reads TGCAGTGCCATCCCGGGGGCTTGGGAGCAGTTCTTC.

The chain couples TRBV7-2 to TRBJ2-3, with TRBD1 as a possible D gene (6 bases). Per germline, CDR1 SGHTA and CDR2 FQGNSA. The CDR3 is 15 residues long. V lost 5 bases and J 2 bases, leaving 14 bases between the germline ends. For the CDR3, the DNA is TGTGCCAGCAGCATGGGGACACCTCTCACAGATACGCAGTATTTT. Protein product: CASSMGTPLTDTQYF.